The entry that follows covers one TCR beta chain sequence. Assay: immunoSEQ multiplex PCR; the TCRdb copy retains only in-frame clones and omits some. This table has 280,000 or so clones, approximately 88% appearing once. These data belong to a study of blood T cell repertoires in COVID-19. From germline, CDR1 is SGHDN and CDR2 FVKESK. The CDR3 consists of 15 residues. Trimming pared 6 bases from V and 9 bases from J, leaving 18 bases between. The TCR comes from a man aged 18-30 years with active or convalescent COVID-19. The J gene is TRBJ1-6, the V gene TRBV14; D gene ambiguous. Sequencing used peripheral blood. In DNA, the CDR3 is TGTGCCAGCAGTTTGGCCGCCGGGGTCGCTTCACCCCTCCACTTT. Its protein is CASSLAAGVASPLHF.